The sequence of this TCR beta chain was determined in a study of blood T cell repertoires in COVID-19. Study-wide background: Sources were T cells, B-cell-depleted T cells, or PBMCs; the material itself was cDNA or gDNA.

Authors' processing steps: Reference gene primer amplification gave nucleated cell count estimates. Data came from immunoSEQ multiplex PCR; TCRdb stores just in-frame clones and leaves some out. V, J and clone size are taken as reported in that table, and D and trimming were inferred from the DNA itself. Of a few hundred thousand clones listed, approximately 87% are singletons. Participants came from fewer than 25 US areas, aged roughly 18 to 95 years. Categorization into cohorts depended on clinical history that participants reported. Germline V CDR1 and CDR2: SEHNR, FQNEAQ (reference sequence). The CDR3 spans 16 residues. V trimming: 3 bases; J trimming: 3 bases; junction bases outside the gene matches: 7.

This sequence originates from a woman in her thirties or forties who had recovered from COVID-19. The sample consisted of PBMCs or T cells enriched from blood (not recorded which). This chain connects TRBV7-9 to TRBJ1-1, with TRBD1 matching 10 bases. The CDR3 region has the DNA TGTGCCAGCAGCTTTTTACCGGGACAGGGGTACACTGAAGCTTTCTTT. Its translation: CASSFLPGQGYTEAFF.